This T cell receptor beta chain emerged from a study of siplizumab effects on memory and regulatory T cells (dated by TCRdb to between 2018 and 2021). About the investigation overall: The effect of the anti-CD2 antibody siplizumab on alloreactive T-cell subsets was examined in allogeneic mixed lymphocyte reactions constructed from human PBMCs. Findings and caveats that apply to the study as a whole: Unstimulated naive T cells appeared more diverse than memory T cells, and naive cells seemed to contribute substantially to the alloresponse. Of the alloreactive CD4+ clones that could be mapped, the Treg-derived share averaged about 70% with siplizumab compared with about 25% in control reactions. No functional confirmation was obtained for the suppressive function of proliferating Tregs from siplizumab cultures. Roughly 75-95% of proliferating CD4+ or CD8+ clones could not be assigned a naive or memory phenotype. Siplizumab significantly lowered the cumulative frequency of alloreactive sequences that could be traced to unstimulated CD4+ memory T cells. Sequences below about 10^-5 frequency were poorly captured, so only a minor fraction of alloreactive clones could be mapped to unstimulated subsets.

In addition, sequencing in three donor pairs included unstimulated CD8+ effector memory subsets alongside CD4+ naive, CD8+ naive, CD8+ TEMRA and CD4+ memory subsets. TCRbeta CDR3 sequencing was performed on sorted unstimulated T cells and on proliferating T cells recovered from mixed lymphocyte reactions. Fresh whole blood from ten HLA-typed healthy donors was used as the source from which PBMCs were isolated. From the cysteine up to the phenylalanine, the CDR3 has a length of 16 residues. The sequence is cut down to CDR3 DNA, 48 bases in frame from base 1. CDR1 and CDR2 are drawn from the germline V gene: SGHVS, FQNEAQ. Germline trimming: 1 base from V, 3 bases from J; junction bases outside gene matches: 4. Library preparation used the immunoSEQ multiplex PCR assay. The deep sequencing platform assayed roughly 10^5 TCR templates per sample. Genomic DNA extracted from sorted T cells was the material used for TCRbeta CDR3 sequencing. As for the original processing: The R programming language was used for the clonal analysis of the TCRbeta CDR3 data. Alloreactive CD4+ and CD8+ clones were defined by comparing unstimulated samples with post-reaction CFSE-low samples. Regulatory or non-regulatory origin of alloreactive CD4+ clones was assigned by matching sequences to the sorted unstimulated Treg and non-Treg repertoires. In its TCRdb copy, this immuneACCESS table keeps in-frame sequences only and misses some clones. Where compared with another copy, unresolved V genes explain less than half of these, and the others have no known cause. The V and J calls and clone size were taken over from that table, and D and trimming were inferred from the DNA. This sample is represented by more than 45,000 clones; 95% to 98% of them were singletons. In total, the top ten clones hold 0.5% to 0.7% of the sample.

A word on this clone: No antigen is known for it. Base quality data are lacking; no much larger clone is found one base away.

The TCR sequence derives from a human donor in good health. Sequenced: naive CD4+ T cells sorted from blood. The sample's cell subset or site label, decoded: unstimulated naive T cells. The chain is made from TRBV7-8 and TRBJ2-1; the central 9 bases match TRBD1. CDR3 protein: CASSLGDRVDYNEQFF. The DNA sequence is as follows: TGTGCCAGCAGCTTAGGGGACAGGGTTGACTACAATGAGCAGTTCTTC.